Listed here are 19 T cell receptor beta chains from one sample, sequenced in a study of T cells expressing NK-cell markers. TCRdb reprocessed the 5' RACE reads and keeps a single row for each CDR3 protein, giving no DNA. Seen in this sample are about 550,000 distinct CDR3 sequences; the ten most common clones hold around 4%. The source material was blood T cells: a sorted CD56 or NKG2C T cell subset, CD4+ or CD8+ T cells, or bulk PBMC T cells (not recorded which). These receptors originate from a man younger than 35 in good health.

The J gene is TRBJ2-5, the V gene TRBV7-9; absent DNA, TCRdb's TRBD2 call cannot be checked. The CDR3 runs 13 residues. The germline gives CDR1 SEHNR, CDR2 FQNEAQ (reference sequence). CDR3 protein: CASSTRDSETQYF.

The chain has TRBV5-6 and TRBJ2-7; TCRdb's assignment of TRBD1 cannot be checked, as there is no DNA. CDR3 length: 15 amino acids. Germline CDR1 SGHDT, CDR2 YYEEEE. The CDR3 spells CASSLGGGNSYEQYF.

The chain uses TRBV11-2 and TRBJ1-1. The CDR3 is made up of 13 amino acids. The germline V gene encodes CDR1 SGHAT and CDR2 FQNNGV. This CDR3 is CASSFKRSPEAFF.

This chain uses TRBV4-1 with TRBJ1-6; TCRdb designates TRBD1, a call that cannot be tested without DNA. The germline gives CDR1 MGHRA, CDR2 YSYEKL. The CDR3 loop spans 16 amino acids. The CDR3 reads CASSGSGSRYNSPLHF.

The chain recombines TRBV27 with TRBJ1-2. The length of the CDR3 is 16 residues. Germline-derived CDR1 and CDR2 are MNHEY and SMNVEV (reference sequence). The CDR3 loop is CASSPRRGAGSYGYTF.

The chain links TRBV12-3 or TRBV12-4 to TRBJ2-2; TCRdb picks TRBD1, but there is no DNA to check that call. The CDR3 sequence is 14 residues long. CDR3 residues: CASTLRGNTGELFF.

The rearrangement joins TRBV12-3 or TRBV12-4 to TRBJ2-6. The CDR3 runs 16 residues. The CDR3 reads CASSPSTSSGANVLTF.

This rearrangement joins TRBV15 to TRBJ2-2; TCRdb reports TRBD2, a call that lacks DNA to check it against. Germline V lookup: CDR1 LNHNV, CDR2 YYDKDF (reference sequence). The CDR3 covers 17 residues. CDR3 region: CATSRDLAAAVTGELFF.

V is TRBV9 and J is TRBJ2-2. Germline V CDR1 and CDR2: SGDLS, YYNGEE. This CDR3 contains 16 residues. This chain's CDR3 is CASRETLNPDTGELFF.

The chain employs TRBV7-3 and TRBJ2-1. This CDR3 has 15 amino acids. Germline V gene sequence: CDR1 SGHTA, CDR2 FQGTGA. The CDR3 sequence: CASSLSVFSYNEQFF.

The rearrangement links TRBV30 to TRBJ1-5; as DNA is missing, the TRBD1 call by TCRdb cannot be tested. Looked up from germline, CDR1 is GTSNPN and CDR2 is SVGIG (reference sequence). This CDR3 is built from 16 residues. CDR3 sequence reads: CAWSVQQGSSNQPQHF.

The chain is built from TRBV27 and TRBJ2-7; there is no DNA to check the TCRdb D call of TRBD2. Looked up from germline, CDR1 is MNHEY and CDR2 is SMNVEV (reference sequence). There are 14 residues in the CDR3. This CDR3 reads CASSPPRRSHEQYF.

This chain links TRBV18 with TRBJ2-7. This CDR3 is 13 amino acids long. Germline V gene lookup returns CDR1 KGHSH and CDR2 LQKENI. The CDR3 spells CASSPANGYEQYF.

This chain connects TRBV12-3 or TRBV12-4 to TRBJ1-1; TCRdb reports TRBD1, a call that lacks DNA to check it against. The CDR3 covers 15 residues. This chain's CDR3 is CASSPRGAYNTEAFF.

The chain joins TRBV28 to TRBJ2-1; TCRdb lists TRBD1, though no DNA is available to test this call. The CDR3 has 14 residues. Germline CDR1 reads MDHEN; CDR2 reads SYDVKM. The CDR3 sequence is CASSPRTGYHEQFF.

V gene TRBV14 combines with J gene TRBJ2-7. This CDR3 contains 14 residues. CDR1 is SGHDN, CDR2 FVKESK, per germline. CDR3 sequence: CASSLRTVSYEQYF. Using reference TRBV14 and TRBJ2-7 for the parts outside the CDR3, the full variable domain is EAGVTQFPSHSVIEKGQTVTLRCDPISGHDNLYWYRRVMGKEIKFLLHFVKESKQDESGMPNNRFLAERTGGTYSTLKVQPAELEDSGVYFCASSLRTVSYEQYFGPGTRLTVT.

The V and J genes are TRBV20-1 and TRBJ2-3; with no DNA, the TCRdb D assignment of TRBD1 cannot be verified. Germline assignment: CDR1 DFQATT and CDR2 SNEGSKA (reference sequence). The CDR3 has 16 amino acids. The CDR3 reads CSARDLGAAPTDTQYF.

The CDR3 loop is CASSQEGLLSTDTQYF. The chain joins TRBV4-2 to TRBJ2-3. The CDR3 totals 16 residues. Germline-derived CDR1 and CDR2 are LGHNA and YNFKEQ.

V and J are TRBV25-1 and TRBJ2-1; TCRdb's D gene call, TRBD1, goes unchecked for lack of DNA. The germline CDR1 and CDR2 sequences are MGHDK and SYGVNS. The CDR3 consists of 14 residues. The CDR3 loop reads CASRTGGSYNEQFF.